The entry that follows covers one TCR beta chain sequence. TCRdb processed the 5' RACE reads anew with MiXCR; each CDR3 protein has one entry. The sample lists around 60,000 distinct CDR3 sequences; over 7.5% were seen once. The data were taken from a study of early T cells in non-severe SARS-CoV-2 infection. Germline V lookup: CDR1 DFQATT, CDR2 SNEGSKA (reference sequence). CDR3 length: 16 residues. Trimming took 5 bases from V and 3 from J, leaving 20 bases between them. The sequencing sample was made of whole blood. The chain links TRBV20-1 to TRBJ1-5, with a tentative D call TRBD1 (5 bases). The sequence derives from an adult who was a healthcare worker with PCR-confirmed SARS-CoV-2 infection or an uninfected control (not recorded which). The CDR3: CSAFRFVRATNQPQHF. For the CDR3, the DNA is TGCAGTGCTTTTCGTTTCGTCAGGGCGACCAATCAGCCCCAGCATTTT.